The sequence of this T cell receptor beta chain was determined in a study of T cell changes during pregnancy in multiple sclerosis. Generated by immunoSEQ multiplex PCR, the TCRdb table keeps only in-frame clones and is missing some. This table holds roughly 40,000 clones, 91% found once. The germline gives CDR1 MDHEN, CDR2 SYDVKM. Trimming took off 5 bases at V and 9 bases at J, with 14 bases between the two ends. The CDR3 runs 12 residues. Specimen: CD8+ T cells from peripheral blood mononuclear cells, collected before pregnancy. The rearrangement uses TRBV28 and TRBJ2-7, with D maybe TRBD2 (5 bases). The TCR sequence derives from a female donor with multiple sclerosis, enrolled in a pregnancy study. In nucleotides, the CDR3 is TGTGCCAGCAGTCGACCGGGAATTTGGCAGTACTTC. It specifies CASSRPGIWQYF.